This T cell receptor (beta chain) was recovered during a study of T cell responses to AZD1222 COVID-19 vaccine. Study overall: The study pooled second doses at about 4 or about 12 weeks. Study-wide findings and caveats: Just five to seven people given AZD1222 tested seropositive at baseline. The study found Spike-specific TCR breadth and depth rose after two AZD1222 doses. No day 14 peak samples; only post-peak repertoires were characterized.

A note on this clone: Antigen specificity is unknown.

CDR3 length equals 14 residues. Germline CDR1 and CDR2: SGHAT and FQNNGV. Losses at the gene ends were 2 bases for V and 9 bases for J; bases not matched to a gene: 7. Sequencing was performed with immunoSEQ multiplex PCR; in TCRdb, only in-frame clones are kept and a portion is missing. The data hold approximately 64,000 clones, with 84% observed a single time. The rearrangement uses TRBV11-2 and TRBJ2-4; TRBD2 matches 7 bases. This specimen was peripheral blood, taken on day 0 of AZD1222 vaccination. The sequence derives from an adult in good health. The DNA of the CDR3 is TGTGCCAGCAGCTTACTCCCGGGGAGGGGCATTCAGTACTTC. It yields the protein CASSLLPGRGIQYF. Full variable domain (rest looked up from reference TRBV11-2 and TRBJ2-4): EAGVAQSPRYKIIEKRQSVAFWCNPISGHATLYWYQQILGQGPKLLIQFQNNGVVDDSQLPKDRFSAERLKGVDSTLKIQPAKLEDSAVYLCASSLLPGRGIQYFGAGTRLSVL.